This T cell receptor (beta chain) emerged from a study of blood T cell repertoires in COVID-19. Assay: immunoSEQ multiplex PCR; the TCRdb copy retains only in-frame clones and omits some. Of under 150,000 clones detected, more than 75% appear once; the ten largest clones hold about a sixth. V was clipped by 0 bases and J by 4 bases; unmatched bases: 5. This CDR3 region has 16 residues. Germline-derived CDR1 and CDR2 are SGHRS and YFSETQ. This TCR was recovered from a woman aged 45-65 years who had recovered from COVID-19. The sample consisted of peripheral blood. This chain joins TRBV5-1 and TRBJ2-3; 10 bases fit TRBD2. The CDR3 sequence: CASSLEGLAGADTQYF. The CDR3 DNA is TGCGCCAGCAGCTTGGAAGGTCTAGCGGGAGCAGATACGCAGTATTTT.